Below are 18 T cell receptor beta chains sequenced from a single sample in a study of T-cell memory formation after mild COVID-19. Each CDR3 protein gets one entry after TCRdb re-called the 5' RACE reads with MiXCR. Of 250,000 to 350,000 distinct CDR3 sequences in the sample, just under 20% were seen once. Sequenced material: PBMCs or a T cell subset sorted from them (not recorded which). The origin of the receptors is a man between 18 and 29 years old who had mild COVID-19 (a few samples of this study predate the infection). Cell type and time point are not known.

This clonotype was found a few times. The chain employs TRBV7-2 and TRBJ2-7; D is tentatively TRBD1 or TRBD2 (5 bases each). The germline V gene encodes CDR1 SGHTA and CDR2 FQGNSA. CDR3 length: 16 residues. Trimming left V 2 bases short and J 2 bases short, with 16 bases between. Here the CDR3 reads CASSLIWGTGPYEQYF. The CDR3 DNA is TGTGCCAGCAGCTTAATCTGGGGGACGGGCCCCTACGAGCAGTACTTC.

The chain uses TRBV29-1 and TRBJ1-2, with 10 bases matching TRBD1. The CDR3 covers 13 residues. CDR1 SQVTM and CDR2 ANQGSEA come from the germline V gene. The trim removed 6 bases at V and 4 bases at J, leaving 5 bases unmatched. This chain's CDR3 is CSVAWTGGYGYTF. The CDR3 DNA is TGCAGCGTAGCCTGGACAGGGGGCTATGGCTACACCTTC.

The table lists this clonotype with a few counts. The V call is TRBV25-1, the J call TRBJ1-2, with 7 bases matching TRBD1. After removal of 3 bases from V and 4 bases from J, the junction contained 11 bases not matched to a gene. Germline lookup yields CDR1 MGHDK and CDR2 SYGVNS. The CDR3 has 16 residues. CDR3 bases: TGTGCCAGCAGTGATCCCATAGGACAGGAGATCTATGGCTACACCTTC. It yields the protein CASSDPIGQEIYGYTF.

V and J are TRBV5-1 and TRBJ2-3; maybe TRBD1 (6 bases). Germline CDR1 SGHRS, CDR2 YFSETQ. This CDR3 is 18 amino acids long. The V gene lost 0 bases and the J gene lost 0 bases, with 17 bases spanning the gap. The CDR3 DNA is TGCGCCAGCAGCTTGGCCGCAGGGGCCCTCCTTAGCACAGATACGCAGTATTTT. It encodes CASSLAAGALLSTDTQYF.

The CDR3 protein is CASSPVGSASTDTQYF. The CDR3 DNA follows: TGTGCCAGCAGCCCAGTGGGATCGGCTAGCACAGATACGCAGTATTTT. This sequence joins TRBV7-9 and TRBJ2-3, with D unresolved. The CDR3 runs 16 residues. Germline lookup yields CDR1 SEHNR and CDR2 FQNEAQ (reference sequence). Trimming left V 5 bases short and J 0 bases short, with 15 bases between.

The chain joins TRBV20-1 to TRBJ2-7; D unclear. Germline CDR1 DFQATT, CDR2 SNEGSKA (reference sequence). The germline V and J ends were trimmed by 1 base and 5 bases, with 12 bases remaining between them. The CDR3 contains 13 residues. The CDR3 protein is CSARGPTAHEQYV. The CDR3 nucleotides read TGCAGTGCTAGAGGCCCCACAGCCCACGAGCAGTACGTC.

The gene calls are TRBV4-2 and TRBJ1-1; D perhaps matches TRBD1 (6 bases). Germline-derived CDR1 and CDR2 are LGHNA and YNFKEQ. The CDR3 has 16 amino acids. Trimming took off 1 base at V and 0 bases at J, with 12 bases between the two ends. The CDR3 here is CASSQVAGAMNTEAFF. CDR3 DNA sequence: TGTGCCAGCAGCCAAGTGGCGGGGGCGATGAACACTGAAGCTTTCTTT.

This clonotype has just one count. CDR3 region: CASSLMPGHEQYV. The CDR3 DNA sequence: TGTGCCAGCAGCTTAATGCCAGGGCACGAGCAGTACGTC. The chain has TRBV7-9 and TRBJ2-7; the D gene is possibly TRBD1 (5 bases). CDR3 length equals 13 residues. The germline V and J ends were trimmed by 2 bases and 5 bases, with 10 bases remaining between them. Germline V gives CDR1 SEHNR, CDR2 FQNEAQ (reference sequence).

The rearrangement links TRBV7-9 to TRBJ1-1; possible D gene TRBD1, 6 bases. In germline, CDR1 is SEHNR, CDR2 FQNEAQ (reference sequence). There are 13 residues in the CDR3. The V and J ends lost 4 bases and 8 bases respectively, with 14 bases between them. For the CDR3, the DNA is TGTGCCAGCAGCTCCAGGGGTATAGCGGAAGCTTTCTTT. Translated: CASSSRGIAEAFF.

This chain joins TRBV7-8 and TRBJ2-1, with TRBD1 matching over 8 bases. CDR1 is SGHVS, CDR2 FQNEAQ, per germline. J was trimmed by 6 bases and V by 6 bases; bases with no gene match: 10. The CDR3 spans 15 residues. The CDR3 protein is CASRTRQGLGNEQFF. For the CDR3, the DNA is TGTGCCAGCAGAACCCGACAGGGGCTTGGCAATGAGCAGTTCTTC.

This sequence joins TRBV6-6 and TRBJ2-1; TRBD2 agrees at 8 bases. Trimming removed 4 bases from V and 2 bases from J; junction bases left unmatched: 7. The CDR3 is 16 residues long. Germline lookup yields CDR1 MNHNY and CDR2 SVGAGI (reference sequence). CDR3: CASSSKRGLTYNEQFF. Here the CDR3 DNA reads TGTGCCAGCAGTTCCAAGCGGGGGCTGACCTACAATGAGCAGTTCTTC.

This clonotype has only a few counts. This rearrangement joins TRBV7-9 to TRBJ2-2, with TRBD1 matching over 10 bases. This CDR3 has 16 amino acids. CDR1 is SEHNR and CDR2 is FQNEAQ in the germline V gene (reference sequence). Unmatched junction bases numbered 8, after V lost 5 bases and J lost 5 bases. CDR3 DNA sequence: TGTGCCAGCAGCCACACCCGGGACAGGGGAACCGGGGAGCTGTTTTTT. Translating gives CASSHTRDRGTGELFF.

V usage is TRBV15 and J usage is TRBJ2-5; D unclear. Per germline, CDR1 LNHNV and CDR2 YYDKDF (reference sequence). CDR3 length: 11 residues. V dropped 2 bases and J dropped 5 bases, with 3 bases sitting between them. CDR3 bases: TGTGCCACCAGCAGATGGGAGACCCAGTACTTC. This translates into CATSRWETQYF.

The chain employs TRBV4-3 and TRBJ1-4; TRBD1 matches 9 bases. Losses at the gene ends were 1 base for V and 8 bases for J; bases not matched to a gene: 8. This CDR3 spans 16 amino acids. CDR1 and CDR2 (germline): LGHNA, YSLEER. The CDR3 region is CASSQASGTGNEKLFF. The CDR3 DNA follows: TGCGCCAGCAGCCAAGCCTCCGGGACAGGGAACGAAAAACTGTTTTTT.

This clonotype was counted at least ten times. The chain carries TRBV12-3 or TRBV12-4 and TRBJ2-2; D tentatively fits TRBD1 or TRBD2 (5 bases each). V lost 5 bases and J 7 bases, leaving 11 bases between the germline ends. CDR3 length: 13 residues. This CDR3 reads CASSRERGGELFF. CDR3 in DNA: TGTGCCAGCAGTCGAGAGAGGGGCGGGGAGCTGTTTTTT.

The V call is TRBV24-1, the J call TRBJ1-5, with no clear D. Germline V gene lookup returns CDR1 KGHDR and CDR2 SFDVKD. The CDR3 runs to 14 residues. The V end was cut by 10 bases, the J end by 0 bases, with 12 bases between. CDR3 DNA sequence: TGTGCCACGGAAGGAGGTAATAGCAATCAGCCCCAGCATTTT. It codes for CATEGGNSNQPQHF.

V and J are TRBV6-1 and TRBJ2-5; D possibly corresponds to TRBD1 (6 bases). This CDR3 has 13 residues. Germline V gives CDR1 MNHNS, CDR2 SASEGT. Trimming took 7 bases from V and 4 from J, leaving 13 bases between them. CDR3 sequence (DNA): TGTGCCAGCAATAGGGTAGGGGGAGAGACCCAGTACTTC. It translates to CASNRVGGETQYF.

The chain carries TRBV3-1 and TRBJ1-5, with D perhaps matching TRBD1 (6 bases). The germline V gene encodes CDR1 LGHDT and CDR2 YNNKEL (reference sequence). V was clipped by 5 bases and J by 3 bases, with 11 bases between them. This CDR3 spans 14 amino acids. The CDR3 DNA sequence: TGTGCCAGCAGCTTGGACAGCGTCAATCAGCCCCAGCATTTT. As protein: CASSLDSVNQPQHF.